This T cell receptor (beta chain) appears in the sequencing data of a study of blood T cells in healthy people across ages. This clonotype was counted a few times. Trimming removed 1 base at V and 1 base at J, with 10 bases between. This CDR3 spans 16 amino acids. CDR1 and CDR2 from the germline V gene are MDHEN and SYDVKM. Sample-barcoded 5' priming and a J-beta primer mix drove a second PCR of about 6 to 12 cycles. MiXCR was run by TCRdb on the 5' RACE reads, yielding one entry per CDR3 protein. There are over 600,000 distinct CDR3 sequences in the sample; around 38% occur only once, and roughly 30% lies in the top ten.

Source material: blood. The receptor was isolated from a man older than 75 in good health. The rearrangement links TRBV28 to TRBJ1-4; D gene unclear. The CDR3: CASSLLGQGTNEKLFF. The CDR3 bases are TGTGCCAGCAGTTTATTAGGGCAAGGAACTAATGAAAAACTGTTTTTT.